These 18 T cell receptor beta chains originate from one sample sequenced in a study of graft-versus-host responses after intestinal transplantation. Sequencing used immunoSEQ multiplex PCR; TCRdb keeps in-frame clones, though not all of them. Among 130,000 to 150,000 clones, roughly 91% were seen once, and the ten largest hold roughly 0.19%. These receptors are not linked to any known antigen. Sequences were derived from unstimulated CD4+ T cells sorted from spleen or lymph node cells, sampled before intestinal transplant. Source of these receptors: a human donor who received an intestinal transplant.

The rearrangement joins TRBV5-8 to TRBJ2-7, with 8 bases that match TRBD1. Germline V CDR1 and CDR2: SGHTS, YDEGEE. The CDR3 loop spans 12 amino acids. The V and J ends lost 4 bases and 5 bases, in that order; junction bases with no gene match: 2. The chain's CDR3 is CASSLTGDEQYF. The CDR3 nucleotides read TGTGCCAGCAGCCTGACAGGGGACGAGCAGTACTTC.

This chain uses TRBV9 with TRBJ2-1, with 8 bases lining up with TRBD2. Germline assignment: CDR1 SGDLS and CDR2 YYNGEE. The CDR3 sequence is 15 residues long. Trimming at V came to 0 bases and at J to 9 bases, leaving 8 bases not matched to a gene. CDR3 sequence reads: CASSVAGKRESEQFF. CDR3 in DNA: TGTGCCAGCAGCGTAGCCGGAAAGCGGGAGAGTGAGCAGTTCTTC.

This chain joins TRBV18 and TRBJ2-3; D not certain. This CDR3 is 14 amino acids long. Between the trimmed V and J ends, which lost 1 base and 4 bases, there was a span of 9 bases. CDR1 and CDR2 from the germline V gene are KGHSH and LQKENI. The chain's CDR3 is CASSPRGIPDTQYF. The CDR3 nucleotides read TGTGCCAGCTCACCACGCGGAATCCCAGATACGCAGTATTTT.

The chain is built from TRBV11-3 and TRBJ2-1, with D maybe TRBD2 (5 bases). This CDR3 has 18 amino acids. Trimming took 5 bases from V and 0 from J, leaving 20 bases between them. The germline CDR1 and CDR2 sequences are SGHNT and YENEEA. As DNA, the CDR3 is TGTGCCAGCAGCCCAGCCGGGGTCAGGCAGAGCTCCTACAATGAGCAGTTCTTC. It encodes CASSPAGVRQSSYNEQFF.

This chain connects TRBV27 to TRBJ1-3; tentative D call: TRBD1 (6 bases). The CDR3 extends over 13 amino acids. Trimming stripped 5 bases from V and 4 bases from J, with 9 bases between. From germline, CDR1 is MNHEY and CDR2 SMNVEV (reference sequence). This CDR3 reads CASSPGQGNTIYF. CDR3 DNA: TGTGCCAGCAGTCCTGGACAGGGAAACACCATATATTTT.

The chain links TRBV5-1 to TRBJ1-1; maybe TRBD1 (5 bases). The CDR3 has 13 residues. V lost 4 bases and J 4 bases, leaving 11 bases between the germline ends. CDR1 and CDR2 (germline): SGHRS, YFSETQ. CDR3 in DNA: TGCGCCAGCAGCCAACTCAGGGCCACTGAAGCTTTCTTT. Translated: CASSQLRATEAFF.

The chain links TRBV29-1 to TRBJ2-7; D possibly corresponds to TRBD2 (7 bases). The V end lost 7 bases, the J end lost 4 bases, and 17 bases lay between the germline ends. CDR3 size: 13 residues. Germline V gene sequence: CDR1 SQVTM, CDR2 ANQGSEA. The CDR3 bases are TGCAGCGGCCGAGGGGGGGGCGGATACGAGCAGTACTTC. Its translation: CSGRGGGGYEQYF.

This chain links TRBV18 with TRBJ1-2, with TRBD1 as a possible D gene (6 bases). In germline, CDR1 is KGHSH, CDR2 LQKENI. CDR3 size: 15 residues. Trimming took 2 bases from V and 5 from J, leaving 15 bases between them. The CDR3 DNA sequence: TGTGCCAGCTCACCAGCAGGGGCAAATGGATATGGCTACACCTTC. It encodes CASSPAGANGYGYTF.

The table lists this clone with a count of one. The chain combines TRBV23-1 with TRBJ2-7; D tentatively reads TRBD1 or TRBD2 (6 bases each). TRBV23-1 is an ORF for which the function is uncertain. The CDR3 runs to 18 residues. Trimming removed 0 bases at V and 2 bases at J, with 20 bases between. The CDR3 coding sequence is TGCGCCAGCAGTCAATCCACCCCCACAGGGACTCCCCCCTACGAGCAGTACTTC. Amino acids: CASSQSTPTGTPPYEQYF.

The chain is built from TRBV11-2 and TRBJ1-1, with 9 bases lining up with TRBD1. The junction had 11 bases not matched to a gene; V was cut back by 5 bases and J by 4 bases. In germline, CDR1 is SGHAT, CDR2 FQNNGV. CDR3 length: 16 residues. Here the CDR3 reads CASSPTGGPRSTEAFF. DNA of the CDR3: TGTGCCAGCAGCCCGACAGGGGGGCCGCGGAGCACTGAAGCTTTCTTT.

The rearrangement uses TRBV5-1 and TRBJ1-3; maybe TRBD1 (5 bases). Germline CDR1 reads SGHRS; CDR2 reads YFSETQ. The CDR3 is 16 residues long. V lost 3 bases to trimming and J lost 4 bases, with 17 bases between them. This CDR3 is CASSSGLHRGGNTIYF. The CDR3 DNA sequence: TGCGCCAGCAGCTCCGGCCTCCACCGGGGGGGAAACACCATATATTTT.

The V gene is TRBV28, the J gene TRBJ2-5; D may be TRBD2 (7 bases). From germline, CDR1 is MDHEN and CDR2 SYDVKM. The CDR3 is made up of 14 amino acids. Trimming removed 5 bases from V and 4 bases from J, with 14 bases in between. DNA of the CDR3: TGTGCCAGCAGTCTGCTAGGGGGGGGAGAGACCCAGTACTTC. Translated, it gives CASSLLGGGETQYF.

The genes are TRBV4-2 and TRBJ2-1; tentatively, D is TRBD2 (6 bases). V lost 1 base, J lost 2 bases, and 12 bases lay in between. The germline V gene has CDR1 LGHNA and CDR2 YNFKEQ. The length of the CDR3 is 16 residues. Here the CDR3 DNA reads TGTGCCAGCAGCCAAGGGGCGGGCGGGGCCTACAATGAGCAGTTCTTC. Its translation is CASSQGAGGAYNEQFF.

The chain couples TRBV19 to TRBJ2-3; TRBD2 aligns across 9 bases. V lost 3 bases to trimming and J lost 7 bases; unmatched junction nucleotides: 2. The CDR3 covers 13 residues. The germline CDR1 and CDR2 sequences are LNHDA and SQIVND (reference sequence). This CDR3 reads CASSMTSGNTQYF. The CDR3 DNA is TGTGCCAGTAGTATGACTAGCGGAAATACGCAGTATTTT. The entire variable domain, with the rest obtained from reference TRBV19 and TRBJ2-3, is as follows: DGGITQSPKYLFRKEGQNVTLSCEQNLNHDAMYWYRQDPGQGLRLIYYSQIVNDFQKGDIAEGYSVSREKKESFPLTVTSAQKNPTAFYLCASSMTSGNTQYFGPGTRLTVL.

The gene calls are TRBV5-6 and TRBJ2-2; a weak D match, TRBD2 (6 bases). V was trimmed by 4 bases and J by 5 bases, leaving 15 bases between them. The CDR3 contains 15 residues. CDR1 and CDR2 from the germline V gene are SGHDT and YYEEEE. The CDR3 loop reads CASSPWGVQTGELFF. The DNA for the CDR3 is TGTGCCAGCAGCCCGTGGGGGGTTCAAACCGGGGAGCTGTTTTTT. Together with reference TRBV5-6 and TRBJ2-2, the CDR3 gives the full variable domain: DAGVTQSPTHLIKTRGQQVTLRCSPKSGHDTVSWYQQALGQGPQFIFQYYEEEERQRGNFPDRFSGHQFPNYSSELNVNALLLGDSALYLCASSPWGVQTGELFFGEGSRLTVL.

The V call is TRBV9, the J call TRBJ2-3, with 11 bases fitting TRBD2. The CDR3 has 17 amino acids. Germline V gene lookup returns CDR1 SGDLS and CDR2 YYNGEE. V was clipped by 2 bases and J by 0 bases; unmatched bases: 5. The CDR3 nucleotides are TGTGCCAGCAGCGTCCTTCCTAGCGGGAGGAGCACAGATACGCAGTATTTT. This sequence encodes CASSVLPSGRSTDTQYF.

The rearrangement links TRBV4-3 to TRBJ2-1, with TRBD2 matching over 7 bases. J was trimmed by 3 bases and V by 0 bases; bases with no gene match: 5. The germline V gene encodes CDR1 LGHNA and CDR2 YSLEER. CDR3 length: 16 residues. The CDR3 is CASSQEAGVYYNEQFF. The CDR3, as DNA: TGCGCCAGCAGCCAAGAGGCGGGGGTTTACTACAATGAGCAGTTCTTC.

The J gene is TRBJ2-1, the V gene TRBV28, with a tentative D call TRBD2 (5 bases). From germline, CDR1 is MDHEN and CDR2 SYDVKM. Trimming left V 4 bases short and J 7 bases short, with 11 bases between. This CDR3 is 13 amino acids long. CDR3 loop: CASSYTGRNEQFF. CDR3 sequence (DNA): TGTGCCAGCAGTTACACGGGAAGGAATGAGCAGTTCTTC.